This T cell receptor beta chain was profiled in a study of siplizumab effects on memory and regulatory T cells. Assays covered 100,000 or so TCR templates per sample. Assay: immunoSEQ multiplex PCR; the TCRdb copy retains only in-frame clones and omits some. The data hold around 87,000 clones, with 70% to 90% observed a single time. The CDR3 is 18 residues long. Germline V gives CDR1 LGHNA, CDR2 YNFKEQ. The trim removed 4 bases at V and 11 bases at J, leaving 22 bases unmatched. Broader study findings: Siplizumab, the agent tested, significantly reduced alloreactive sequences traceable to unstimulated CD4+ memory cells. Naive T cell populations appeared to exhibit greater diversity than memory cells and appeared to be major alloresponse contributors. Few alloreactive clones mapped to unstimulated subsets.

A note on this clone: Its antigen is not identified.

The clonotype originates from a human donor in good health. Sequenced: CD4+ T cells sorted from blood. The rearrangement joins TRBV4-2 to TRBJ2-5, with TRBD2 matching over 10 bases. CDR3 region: CASSPNLLLGLAAMEQYF. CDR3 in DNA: TGTGCCAGCAGCCCTAACCTCCTACTAGGACTAGCGGCCATGGAGCAGTACTTC.